These 13 T cell receptor beta chains share one sample of origin, sequenced in a study of blood T cell repertoires in COVID-19. Profiling relied on immunoSEQ multiplex PCR, and the TCRdb table lists in-frame clones only, not all of them. This table has around 170,000 clones, 88% appearing once. Input material: peripheral blood. Receptors were obtained from a man aged 60 to 75 with acute or convalescent COVID-19.

The chain links TRBV24-1 to TRBJ2-1, with TRBD1 matching over 8 bases. This CDR3 is 14 amino acids long. The trim removed 9 bases at V and 0 bases at J, leaving 3 bases unmatched. Germline V gene sequence: CDR1 KGHDR, CDR2 SFDVKD. The CDR3 DNA is TGTGCCACCGGACAGGGCAACTCCTACAATGAGCAGTTCTTC. Translation gives CATGQGNSYNEQFF.

The chain carries TRBV6-5 and TRBJ2-7; perhaps TRBD1 as D (5 bases). This CDR3 comprises 14 residues. CDR1 and CDR2 (germline): MNHEY, SVGAGI. Trimming removed 5 bases from V and 2 bases from J, with 13 bases in between. The CDR3 loop reads CASSHRQRTYEQYF. In nucleotides, the CDR3 is TGTGCCAGCAGTCATCGACAGAGAACCTACGAGCAGTACTTC.

Here the CDR3 reads CATSDRAHQPQHF. The CDR3 DNA reads TGTGCCACCAGTGACAGGGCCCATCAGCCCCAGCATTTT. The rearrangement uses TRBV24-1 and TRBJ1-5, with D possibly matching TRBD1 (5 bases). This CDR3 has 13 amino acids. Between the trimmed V and J ends, which lost 4 bases and 5 bases, there was a span of 8 bases. The germline CDR1 and CDR2 sequences are KGHDR and SFDVKD.

This rearrangement joins TRBV4-1 to TRBJ1-1, with a tentative D call TRBD1 (5 bases). CDR1 and CDR2 (germline): MGHRA, YSYEKL. This CDR3 region has 14 residues. V was clipped by 1 base and J by 8 bases, with 14 bases between them. The CDR3 DNA follows: TGCGCCAGCAGCCAAGCTCAAAGGGGCCGAGAAGCTTTCTTT. Translation gives CASSQAQRGREAFF.

The V and J genes are TRBV2 and TRBJ1-4; D remains ambiguous. The CDR3 totals 13 residues. Germline V CDR1 and CDR2: SNHLY, FYNNEI. Trimming shortened V by 6 bases and J by 7 bases, and 12 bases separated the two germline ends. CDR3: CASSRGPAEKLFF. CDR3 nucleotides: TGTGCCAGCAGCCGAGGGCCGGCTGAAAAACTGTTTTTT.

The chain is built from TRBV27 and TRBJ2-1; TRBD1 is a possible D gene (5 bases). Deletions cut 6 bases from V and 6 bases from J, with 21 bases between. Germline CDR1 MNHEY, CDR2 SMNVEV (reference sequence). The CDR3 has 16 residues. CDR3: CASSPGKGRSINEQFF. The CDR3 coding sequence is TGTGCCAGCAGCCCAGGAAAGGGGCGGTCTATCAATGAGCAGTTCTTC.

The rearrangement joins TRBV3-1 (or the pseudogene TRBV3-2) to TRBJ1-4; D uncertain. The V end lost 2 bases, the J end lost 5 bases, and 9 bases lay between the germline ends. The CDR3 runs 14 residues. Germline assignment: CDR1 LGHDT and CDR2 YNNKEL (reference sequence). CDR3 protein: CASSQREINEKLFF. The CDR3, as DNA: TGTGCCAGCAGCCAAAGGGAGATAAATGAAAAACTGTTTTTT.

The chain couples TRBV11-2 to TRBJ1-1; D not certain. The CDR3 totals 15 residues. V was pared by 2 bases and J by 1 base, with 11 bases between. Germline CDR1 is SGHAT and CDR2 is FQNNGV. The CDR3 nucleotides read TGTGCCAGCAGCTTAACGTCGGGGAAGAACACTGAAGCTTTCTTT. This translates into CASSLTSGKNTEAFF.

This chain joins TRBV30 and TRBJ1-4; D uncertain. Per germline, CDR1 GTSNPN and CDR2 SVGIG (reference sequence). V lost 2 bases, J lost 0 bases, and 7 bases lay in between. CDR3 length: 14 residues. The CDR3, as DNA: TGTGCCTGGAGTATAAGAGCAACTAATGAAAAACTGTTTTTT. Protein sequence: CAWSIRATNEKLFF. Using reference TRBV30 and TRBJ1-4 for the parts outside the CDR3, the full variable domain is SQTIHQWPATLVQPVGSPLSLECTVEGTSNPNLYWYRQAAGRGLQLLFYSVGIGQISSEVPQNLSASRPQDRQFILSSKKLLLSDSGFYLCAWSIRATNEKLFFGSGTQLSVL.

This rearrangement joins TRBV4-1 to TRBJ2-5, with 7 bases matching TRBD1. The CDR3 extends over 14 amino acids. V was clipped by 1 base and J by 5 bases; unmatched bases: 4. Germline CDR1 reads MGHRA; CDR2 reads YSYEKL. The CDR3 nucleotides read TGCGCCAGCAGCCAAGGGGACAGTGAGGAGACCCAGTACTTC. It translates to CASSQGDSEETQYF.

The V call is TRBV19, the J call TRBJ2-1, with TRBD2 as a possible D gene (6 bases). Trimming stripped 9 bases from V and 8 bases from J, with 14 bases between. CDR3 size: 12 residues. Per germline, CDR1 LNHDA and CDR2 SQIVND (reference sequence). The CDR3 sequence: CASTGLRHEQFF. CDR3 coding DNA: TGTGCCAGCACGGGACTCCGCCATGAGCAGTTCTTC.

The count of this clone is one. The chain is built from TRBV19 and TRBJ2-7; maybe TRBD2 (6 bases). Germline CDR1 LNHDA, CDR2 SQIVND (reference sequence). V lost 4 bases to trimming and J lost 5 bases, with 15 bases between them. This CDR3 comprises 14 residues. CDR3 sequence (DNA): TGTGCCAGTAGTAATCCCCTGGGAGGCAACGAGCAGTACTTC. Protein: CASSNPLGGNEQYF.

Only a few counts were recorded for this clone. This chain joins TRBV24-1 and TRBJ2-2; tentative D call: TRBD2 (7 bases). In germline, CDR1 is KGHDR, CDR2 SFDVKD. The ends were cut back, 4 bases at V and 7 bases at J, with 15 bases in the middle. The CDR3 spans 15 residues. The CDR3 here is CATSERGPRGGELFF. Written as DNA, the CDR3 is TGTGCCACCAGTGAGCGGGGGCCCCGGGGCGGGGAGCTGTTTTTT.